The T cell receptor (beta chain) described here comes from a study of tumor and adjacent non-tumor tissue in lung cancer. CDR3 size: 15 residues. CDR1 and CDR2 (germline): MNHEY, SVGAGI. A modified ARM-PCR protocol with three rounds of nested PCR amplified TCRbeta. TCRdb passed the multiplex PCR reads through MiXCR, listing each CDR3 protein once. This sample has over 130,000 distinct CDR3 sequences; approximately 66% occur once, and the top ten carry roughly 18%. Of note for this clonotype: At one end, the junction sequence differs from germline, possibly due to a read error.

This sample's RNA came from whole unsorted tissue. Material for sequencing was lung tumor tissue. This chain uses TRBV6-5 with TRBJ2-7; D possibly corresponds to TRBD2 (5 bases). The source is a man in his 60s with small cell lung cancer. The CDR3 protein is CASRSTSGVSYGQYF. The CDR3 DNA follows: TGTGCCAGCAGATCGACCAGCGGAGTATCCTACGGGCAGTACTTC.